This TCR beta chain was documented in a study of blood T cell repertoires in COVID-19. About the research overall: Italy, Spain and the United States were the sources of the convalescent and acute COVID-19 samples. T cells, B-cell-depleted T cells, or PBMCs provided the cDNA or gDNA that served as material.

This CDR3 is built from 15 residues. V gave up 0 bases and J gave up 1 base, with 10 bases separating them. CDR1 and CDR2 (germline): SGDLS, YYNGEE. As processed by the authors: Cell counts per sample came from amplifying reference gene primers. Data came from immunoSEQ multiplex PCR; TCRdb stores just in-frame clones and leaves some out. Clone size and the V and J calls come from that table; the DNA yielded D and trimming. The sample shows nearly 70,000 clones, 87% of them seen only once. The sequenced material came from peripheral blood. This sequence originates from a woman between 45 and 65 years old with COVID-19, enrolled during active disease. This chain uses TRBV9 with TRBJ1-1; D remains unclear. CDR3 coding DNA: TGTGCCAGCAGCGTAGGAATGTCCAGGAACACTGAAGCTTTCTTT. This sequence encodes CASSVGMSRNTEAFF.